The sequence of this TCR beta chain was determined in a study of early T cells in non-severe SARS-CoV-2 infection. Study-level background: The authors sequenced bulk RNA from unsorted whole blood, leaving chains unpaired. General study findings and limits: Sequences matched to VDJdb favored anti-spike CD8 responses, while private and CD4 specificities were missed.

This clonotype was seen more than once but under ten times. Antigen: not known. Attachment of unique molecular identifiers to individual cDNA molecules was performed. TCRdb reanalysed the 5' RACE reads using MiXCR and keeps one entry per CDR3 protein. The table has tens of thousands of distinct CDR3 sequences, about 11% seen once. Trimming pared 4 bases from V and 7 bases from J, leaving 17 bases between. CDR1 MDHEN and CDR2 SYDVKM come from the germline V gene. This CDR3 spans 14 amino acids. The sample in question was whole blood, obtained at baseline. The sequence derives from an adult who was a healthcare worker with PCR-confirmed SARS-CoV-2 infection or an uninfected control (not recorded which). The chain employs TRBV28 and TRBJ2-7; no firm D call. Here the CDR3 reads CASSSTTGPGEQYF. The CDR3 DNA reads as TGTGCCAGCAGTTCAACTACTGGACCGGGTGAGCAGTACTTC.